This T cell receptor beta chain was documented in a study of blood T cell repertoires in COVID-19 (dated by TCRdb to the early 2020s). The study in broad terms: The collaborator samples originated in the United States, Italy and Spain and spanned the acute and convalescent phases of COVID-19. Sample metadata almost always included a de-identified subject ID, COVID-19 status, age in years and sex. The material from the prospective study consisted of cDNA or gDNA derived from T cells, B-cell-depleted T cells, or PBMCs. The repertoires were released in a freely available public database intended as a resource for research on the immune response to SARS-CoV-2. Samples were obtained from the ongoing ImmuneRACE study (first 160 participants) and from 1,200 or so subjects provided by 6 global collaborators. HLA class I and class II types, where available, came from metadata supplied by the sample provider rather than from assay-based typing. The dataset comprised deeply sampled blood TCRbeta repertoires from subjects exposed to, actively infected with, or recovered from COVID-19. Overall study outcomes, separate from this receptor: How much clinical and demographic metadata was included differed by source and by participant, and the metadata was provided uncurated.

In Seattle, one collaborating source enrolled patients while the infection was active and tracked those patients longitudinally over the course of disease. Whole blood was collected in K2EDTA tubes by collaborating institutions according to the institutions' own protocols. Collaborator samples were shipped for TCRbeta analysis as frozen whole blood, isolated PBMCs, or DNA extracted from either sample type. The immunoSEQ Assay, a bias-controlled multiplex PCR, was used to amplify TCRbeta CDR3 regions from genomic DNA. The study's own analysis went as follows. The number of nucleated cells in each sample was estimated from the amplification of reference gene primers within the assay. To quantify the absolute abundance of each unique TCRbeta CDR3 rearrangement, sequence reads were collapsed and filtered. For each sample, productive Simpson clonality was calculated as the square root of Simpson's diversity index over productive rearrangements. Drawn from immuneACCESS, this table holds only the in-frame rearrangements with V and J called that TCRdb kept. Clones are partly lost; checked studies trace under half to an unresolved V gene and leave the rest unexplained. The V and J calls and the clone size are those of that table, but D and trimming were determined from the DNA. Across this sample there are roughly 500,000 clones, with 80% to 90% seen only once. The biggest ten clones account for about 1% of the sample.

The CDR3 spans 13 residues, from the cysteine through the phenylalanine. Just CDR3 DNA is preserved here, 39 bases in frame from base 1. Trimming at the junction amounts to 2 bases on V and 6 bases on J, and the germline ends lie 10 bases apart. CDR1 and CDR2 (MNHEY, SVGAGI) derive from the germline V gene. As concerns this clone: No antigen is known for it. It has no much larger one-base neighbor in the sample; base qualities were not kept.

Sequences were obtained from peripheral blood. This TCR was recovered from a man between 18 and 35 years old with COVID-19, enrolled during active disease. The chain uses TRBV6-5 and TRBJ1-1, with a tentative D gene TRBD1 over 6 matching bases. The encoded CDR3 is CASSYAGAAEAFF. The DNA is TGTGCCAGCAGTTACGCGGGGGCGGCTGAAGCTTTCTTT.